The clone carrying this T cell receptor (beta chain) has a handful of counts. No antigen is known for it. A 5'RACE template-switching step, the method used to make TCR cDNA, added a universal primer site and UMIs. TCRdb re-called the 5' RACE reads with MiXCR, one entry per CDR3 protein. The sample lists just under 600,000 distinct CDR3 sequences, about 13% seen once, with around 15% in the top ten. The sample originates from a study of T cells after yellow fever vaccination. Study observations and caveats: Weaker, the secondary response peaked sooner, at day 5 versus 15. FACS-sorted repertoires might harbor abundant contaminating clonotypes from the bulk population.

CDR1 GTSNPN and CDR2 SVGIG come from the germline V gene (reference sequence). The V end lost 5 bases, the J end lost 1 base, and 6 bases lay between the germline ends. The CDR3 contains 12 residues. This TCR was sampled from a man aged 25-45 years who received the YFV17D yellow fever vaccine. The sequenced sample was PBMCs, obtained on the day of the yellow fever booster vaccination. The chain joins TRBV30 to TRBJ2-1; no firm D call. The CDR3 nucleotides read TGTGCCTGGGAGTGGTCCTACAATGAGCAGTTCTTC. Translated: CAWEWSYNEQFF.